One and the same sample provided the 24 T cell receptor beta chains below, sequenced in a study of CDR3 diversity in severe acne (dated by TCRdb to the late 2010s). Libraries were made using PCR. Sequencing relied on an Illumina HiSeq 2000. The public reads were run again by TCRdb, first through fastp at Q25 and then through MiXCR, and only productive beta chains were kept. Every distinct CDR3 protein forms one entry, paired with its most common genes and DNA. The sample yields over 70,000 distinct CDR3 sequences; approximately 51% were counted once. Approximately 15% of the sample is taken by the ten largest. Sequenced sample: blood. Source of these receptors: a male donor in good health, without acne.

The chain joins TRBV24-1 to TRBJ1-1, with no clear D. Trimming removed 3 bases from V and 3 bases from J, with 10 bases in between. Germline CDR1 is KGHDR and CDR2 is SFDVKD. This CDR3 contains 14 residues. CDR3 sequence: CATSDPTSDTEAFF. The CDR3 nucleotides are TGTGCCACCAGTGATCCCACCTCGGACACTGAAGCTTTCTTT.

This clonotype appeared once. The chain recombines TRBV7-9 with TRBJ2-5; tentatively, D is TRBD1 or TRBD2 (5 bases each). The V and J ends lost 5 bases and 9 bases respectively, with 16 bases between them. This CDR3 contains 13 residues. Germline lookup yields CDR1 SEHNR and CDR2 FQNEAQ (reference sequence). CDR3 protein: CASSPPKLGAQYF. CDR3 in DNA: TGTGCCAGCAGCCCCCCCAAGTTGGGGGCCCAGTACTTC.

This clonotype was counted at least ten times. The V gene is TRBV25-1, the J gene TRBJ1-3; D gene uncertain. Germline V CDR1 and CDR2: MGHDK, SYGVNS. The CDR3 sequence is 13 residues long. Deletions cut 11 bases from V and 2 bases from J, with 13 bases between. DNA for the CDR3: TGTGCCCGAGCGACCGGAACTGGAAACACCATATATTTT. Translated, it gives CARATGTGNTIYF.

This clonotype was detected many times. The V call is TRBV4-1, the J call TRBJ2-2; 12 nucleotides agree with TRBD2. The junction had 5 bases not matched to a gene; V was cut back by 1 base and J by 2 bases. CDR3 length: 18 residues. Germline V gives CDR1 MGHRA, CDR2 YSYEKL. CDR3 loop: CASSQGLTSGGNTGELFF. DNA for the CDR3: TGCGCCAGCAGCCAAGGGTTGACTAGCGGGGGTAACACCGGGGAGCTGTTTTTT.

This clonotype was found a few times. The J gene is TRBJ1-6, the V gene TRBV7-3; TRBD1 is a possible D gene (6 bases). Deletions cut 5 bases from V and 8 bases from J, with 19 bases between. The CDR3 totals 16 residues. From germline, CDR1 is SGHTA and CDR2 FQGTGA. CDR3 sequence: CASSNTGRGLDSPLHF. In DNA, the CDR3 is TGTGCCAGCAGCAACACAGGGAGGGGACTGGATTCACCCCTCCACTTT.

Notes on this clonotype: As the CDR3 is not closed by the conserved phenylalanine or tryptophan, this likely results from a read error. The chain carries TRBV20-1 and TRBJ2-1; 9 bases align to TRBD1. Germline CDR1 is DFQATT and CDR2 is SNEGSKA (reference sequence). This CDR3 comprises 16 residues. J gave up 2 bases and V 6 bases, and 11 bases lay outside the gene matches. The CDR3 nucleotides read TGCAGTGCCAGCAGCTTTGGGGACAGGGCCTACAATGAGCAGTTCCTC. Translated, it gives CSASSFGDRAYNEQFL.

V gene TRBV5-1 combines with J gene TRBJ1-5; TRBD1 aligns across 7 bases. The V and J ends lost 1 base and 1 base, in that order; junction bases with no gene match: 2. Germline V CDR1 and CDR2: SGHRS, YFSETQ. The CDR3 spans 15 residues. CDR3 amino acids: CASSLTGESNQPQHF. In DNA form, the CDR3 reads TGCGCCAGCAGCTTGACAGGGGAGAGCAATCAGCCCCAGCATTTT.

The chain joins TRBV20-1 to TRBJ1-2; no definite D call. The CDR3 has 12 amino acids. Trimming removed 2 bases from V and 6 bases from J, with 10 bases in between. CDR1 is DFQATT and CDR2 is SNEGSKA in the germline V gene (reference sequence). The CDR3 DNA reads as TGCAGTGCTAGACAGCGTACCCATGGCTACACCTTC. Amino acid sequence: CSARQRTHGYTF.

In its sample, this clonotype was seen a few times. At one end, the junction sequence differs from germline, possibly due to a read error. This chain links TRBV7-7 with TRBJ2-5; tentative D call: TRBD2 (5 bases). This CDR3 is built from 14 residues. Germline assignment: CDR1 SSHAT and CDR2 FNYEAQ (reference sequence). The DNA for the CDR3 is TGTGCTAGCAGCTCCGGACCGGGGAAAGAGACCCAGTACTTC. This codes for CASSSGPGKETQYF.

This chain links TRBV19 with TRBJ1-5, with a weak D call TRBD1 (5 bases). The V end was cut by 2 bases, the J end by 7 bases, with 21 bases between. The CDR3 has 17 amino acids. Germline loops: CDR1 LNHDA, CDR2 SQIVND (reference sequence). CDR3 loop: CASSICAAGGVGQPQHF. In DNA, the CDR3 is TGTGCCAGTAGTATATGTGCGGCCGGGGGTGTCGGGCAGCCCCAGCATTTT.

At least ten counts were recorded for this clonotype. V gene TRBV3-1 combines with J gene TRBJ2-1; D is undetermined. CDR3 size: 14 residues. Trimming pared 8 bases from V and 2 bases from J, leaving 13 bases between. The germline V gene has CDR1 LGHDT and CDR2 YNNKEL (reference sequence). The CDR3 nucleotides are TGTGCCAGCGAGCCGGGCGGTACCTACAATGAGCAGTTCTTC. It is translated as CASEPGGTYNEQFF.

The V gene is TRBV7-6, the J gene TRBJ1-6, with D possibly being TRBD1 (5 bases). V lost 4 bases and J lost 10, with 11 bases in between. The CDR3 consists of 13 residues. In germline, CDR1 is SGHVS, CDR2 FNYEAQ. CDR3 region: CASSSWGDSPLHF. CDR3 sequence (DNA): TGTGCCAGCAGCTCCTGGGGGGACTCACCCCTCCACTTT.

Comments on this clonotype: The DNA is omitted, as the CDR3 cannot be located on it reliably, and the CDR3 follows TCRdb's listing. The V call is TRBV10-1, the J call TRBJ2-1; the table's D call TRBD1 went unverified against the DNA. In germline, CDR1 is WNHNN, CDR2 SYGVQD (reference sequence). The CDR3 comprises 24 residues, both ends counted. The CDR3 region is CASRGGSYGYTFGSSSTAYNEQFF.

This clonotype is medium-sized (0.01 to 0.1%) within its sample. The chain links TRBV20-1 to TRBJ1-5; D is possibly TRBD1 (6 bases). Per germline, CDR1 DFQATT and CDR2 SNEGSKA (reference sequence). This CDR3 has 17 residues. V lost 6 bases and J 2 bases, leaving 23 bases between the germline ends. CDR3 DNA: TGCAGTGCCCTCAGGCCACAGGGAGGTGCAGGCAATCAGCCCCAGCATTTT. This encodes CSALRPQGGAGNQPQHF.

The genes are TRBV10-3 and TRBJ2-5; D gene ambiguous. V was pared by 3 bases and J by 4 bases, with 9 bases between. CDR1 and CDR2 from the germline V gene are ENHRY and SYGVKD. CDR3 length: 13 residues. For the CDR3, the DNA is TGTGCCATCAGTGAAAGAGGAGCAGAGACCCAGTACTTC. This encodes CAISERGAETQYF.

The chain couples TRBV6-5 to TRBJ1-2; D might be TRBD1 (5 bases). The germline gives CDR1 MNHEY, CDR2 SVGAGI. V was trimmed by 5 bases and J by 2 bases, leaving 12 bases between them. The CDR3 consists of 14 residues. The CDR3 spells CASSDLTANYGYTF. The CDR3 DNA reads as TGTGCCAGCAGTGACCTGACAGCAAACTATGGCTACACCTTC.

This clonotype was seen many times. The rearrangement links TRBV7-9 to TRBJ1-1; 12 bases match TRBD1. Germline trimming cut 2 bases from V and 12 bases from J; bases unmatched to any gene: 7. CDR3 size: 14 residues. Germline V gives CDR1 SEHNR, CDR2 FQNEAQ (reference sequence). The chain's CDR3 is CASSLFQGQGATFF. In nucleotides, the CDR3 is TGTGCCAGCAGCTTATTCCAGGGACAGGGGGCTACTTTCTTT.

The chain has TRBV7-3 and TRBJ1-2, with D possibly matching TRBD1 (5 bases). V was shortened by 5 bases and J by 2 bases, with 15 bases between the two germline ends. The CDR3 runs to 15 residues. Germline V lookup: CDR1 SGHTA, CDR2 FQGTGA. The CDR3 here is CASSLDSPLNYGYTF. The CDR3 DNA reads TGTGCCAGCAGCCTCGACAGCCCATTAAACTATGGCTACACCTTC.

The rearrangement joins TRBV6-6 to TRBJ1-1; D is perhaps TRBD1 (5 bases). Looked up from germline, CDR1 is MNHNY and CDR2 is SVGAGI (reference sequence). Between the trimmed V and J ends, which lost 6 bases and 6 bases, there was a span of 11 bases. The CDR3 runs 12 residues. CDR3 nucleotides: TGTGCCAGCAGGACGGGGGGTCCTGAAGCTTTCTTT. Encoded protein: CASRTGGPEAFF.

This clonotype was picked up a small number of times. The CDR3 region is CSPWSSYNEQFF. CDR3 DNA: TGCAGTCCGTGGAGCTCCTACAATGAGCAGTTCTTC. This chain links TRBV20-1 with TRBJ2-1; no clear D. This CDR3 has 12 residues. The V and J ends lost 8 bases and 0 bases respectively, with 8 bases between them. Germline lookup yields CDR1 DFQATT and CDR2 SNEGSKA (reference sequence).

Only one count was recorded for this clonotype. V is TRBV6-5 and J is TRBJ1-5; D remains unclear. V was trimmed by 0 bases and J by 8 bases, leaving 11 bases between them. The CDR3 consists of 14 residues. Looked up from germline, CDR1 is MNHEY and CDR2 is SVGAGI. The CDR3 coding sequence is TGTGCCAGCAGTTACTCGGACCGGAGAGAGCCCCAGCATTTT. Amino acids: CASSYSDRREPQHF.

Notes on this clonotype: An end of the junction does not agree with germline; a read error may underlie this. Here the CDR3 reads CASSLTRERSYNEEFF. The DNA of the CDR3 is TGTGCCAGCAGTTTGACGCGGGAGAGGTCCTACAATGAGGAGTTCTTC. The rearrangement links TRBV28 to TRBJ2-1; the match to TRBD2 covers 7 bases. Germline V gene data show CDR1 as MDHEN and CDR2 as SYDVKM. The length of the CDR3 is 16 residues.

This clonotype was observed a few times. The rearrangement joins TRBV9 to TRBJ2-7; D remains ambiguous. The CDR3 is made up of 15 amino acids. Deletions cut 0 bases from V and 0 bases from J, with 10 bases between. Germline V gene lookup returns CDR1 SGDLS and CDR2 YYNGEE. CDR3 protein: CASSVDGLSSYEQYF. DNA of the CDR3: TGTGCCAGCAGCGTAGATGGGCTAAGCTCCTACGAGCAGTACTTC.

This clonotype was observed many times. This chain uses TRBV6-1 with TRBJ2-3, with 9 nucleotides matching TRBD1. Germline V CDR1 and CDR2: MNHNS, SASEGT. The junction had 10 bases not matched to a gene; V was cut back by 2 bases and J by 10 bases. This CDR3 region has 15 residues. The CDR3 reads CASSELGQGDVAQYF. The CDR3 DNA sequence: TGTGCCAGCAGTGAATTGGGACAGGGTGATGTAGCGCAGTATTTT.